This TCR beta chain originates from a study of blood T cell repertoires in COVID-19. Profiling relied on immunoSEQ multiplex PCR, and the TCRdb table lists in-frame clones only, not all of them. The sample consists of around 15,000 clones, around 89% of them appearing once. This clone was observed a single time. Germline V CDR1 and CDR2: KGHDR, SFDVKD. The CDR3 length is 17 residues. Germline trimming cut 0 bases from V and 4 bases from J; bases unmatched to any gene: 8. The rearrangement joins TRBV24-1 to TRBJ2-1, with 7 bases that match TRBD1. This TCR was recovered from a human donor in a cohort sampled during active COVID-19. Material for sequencing was peripheral blood. The CDR3 DNA sequence: TGTGCCACCAGTGATTTGCCAACCCGGGACAGTTACAATGAGCAGTTCTTC. Residues: CATSDLPTRDSYNEQFF.